The clone carrying this T cell receptor beta chain appeared a few times. Its target is not known. The time point is: persistent/refractory GD, antithyroid drugs over 5 years with positive TRAb. TCR sequences were obtained from RNA taken from PBMCs. Graves' disease diagnoses used American Thyroid Association guidelines. Sequencing libraries for TCR beta were prepared with iRepertoire HTBI primers and Arm-PCR of CDR3 regions. TCRdb re-called the multiplex PCR reads through MiXCR, storing one row per CDR3 protein. The sample records 500,000 to 800,000 distinct CDR3 sequences, roughly 30% being singletons. This record comes from a study of regulatory T cells in long-lasting Graves disease. The CDR3 runs 16 residues. Germline V lookup: CDR1 MNHEY, CDR2 SMNVEV (reference sequence). The junction had 11 bases not matched to a gene; V was cut back by 6 bases and J by 1 base. Study-level results: Persistent disease was associated with favored TRBV28 usage and with favored use of TRBJ1-2 and TRBJ2-5. Lower TCR diversity characterized persistent Graves' patients relative to newly diagnosed patients.

Sequencing used peripheral blood mononuclear cells (PBMCs), obtained when the disease was refractory, from a patient treated with antithyroid drugs. The V and J genes are TRBV27 and TRBJ1-1, with 7 bases that match TRBD1. This TCR was recovered from a female donor with Graves disease. The CDR3 region has the DNA TGTGCCAGCAGCCCCATGGACAGGTCCTCGAACACTGAAGCTTTCTTT. Its protein is CASSPMDRSSNTEAFF.